The text below deals with one T cell receptor (beta chain). This clone was observed a few times. The target of this receptor is not known. Base qualities were left out, and no much larger clone turns up one base away. This sample is drawn from a study of cytomegalovirus exposure and HLA in healthy donors (dated by TCRdb to the late 2010s). In the study overall: An earlier analysis of approximately 590 of the donors reported about 250 Gb of sequence data and 100 million to 140 million unique TCR beta sequences from 150 million to 200 million T cells. Among 300 to 500 genotyped donors of the cohort, an average of around 220,000 unique TCR beta nucleotide sequences was sequenced per donor, of which approximately 19% were non-productive. The study used immunosequencing to profile the T cell repertoires of 666 subjects and linked those repertoires to cytomegalovirus serostatus. In the later analysis, no new phenotypic data were used to find candidate immune exposures; instead, reliance was placed on TCR beta sequences and their occurrence across donors. Among the approximately 420 genotyped donors, 81% belonged to the genetic ancestry cluster associated with self-reported Caucasian donors. HLA typing included class I and class II loci at four-digit resolution. To predict cytomegalovirus infection status, the study brought together high-throughput TCR immunosequencing, statistical association of individual TCRs with disease status, and machine learning. Roughly 300 gigabases of sequencing data and around 88 million unique TCR sequences made up an early release that covered nearly 650 HLA-typed donors. Because of strong linkage in the cohort, five DR-DQ haplotypes were treated as single units for association and clustering. The number of typed donors differed by locus: about 620-630 for A, B, C, DRB1 and DQB1; approximately 530 for DQA1; around 610 for DPA1; and some 470 for DPB1. Along with the approximately 620-subject first cohort, a separate validation cohort of over a hundred different subjects was used. An earlier analysis of approximately 500 of the donors applied high-throughput TCR beta sequencing to assess whether each TCR beta V gene segment acted as functional or pseudogenic. A later analysis re-analyzed previously published TCR beta repertoires from several hundred donors and added high-resolution HLA genotyping to study TCR occurrence patterns. The study was designed to test whether signatures of past pathogen exposure could be identified by cataloging public T cell receptors. A later genetic analysis took genome-wide SNP genotypes for about 65% of the roughly 670 donors and used that subset as a discovery cohort. Every discovery cohort repertoire had been produced on one sequencing platform. Donor age, sex, ethnicity and CMV serostatus were compiled alongside the repertoire data. Results the study describes overall, beyond this receptor: In a later analysis, HLA-associated TCR beta chains were found to be more clonally expanded and to have lower generation probabilities than equally common non-associated chains. According to a later analysis, parvovirus B19, influenza, CMV and Epstein-Barr virus appeared linked to several top co-occurrence clusters. In both the original and validation cohorts, the classifier was reported to diagnose cytomegalovirus status with high specificity and sensitivity. A cluster of highly shared sequence variants was judged likely to represent a technical artifact of the sequencing pipeline. An association between a missense DCLRE1C variant and V-gene and J-gene trimming of TCR beta chains was found in a later genetic analysis and replicated in an independent cohort. Because counts were too low, about 15 rarely observed V segments, including chromosome 9 orphons, were left out of the earlier analysis of 500 to 650 of the donors. A later analysis found that TCR association rates varied across HLA loci, with DRB1 alleles showing the most associated TCRs and HLA-C alleles the fewest. Roughly uniform sequencing depth across donors was assumed in presence/absence analyses, although this assumption may not hold. In a later genetic analysis, fewer N-insertions in productive TCRs were reported among donors in an Asian-associated ancestry cluster than the approximately 670-donor mean. Linkage disequilibrium might explain the correlated functional status among segregating V segments, but an unknown experimental factor could not be excluded. The 87-base-pair reads could not distinguish some IMGT-functional V segments, including TRBV6-2 and TRBV6-3, so those segments were excluded. A later analysis associated roughly 17,000 TCR beta sequences with specific HLA alleles at a false discovery rate of 0.05. Most CMV-associated TCR beta chains appeared to be HLA-restricted in a later analysis, and the HLA associations seemed to be driven largely by CMV exposure. Only TCR beta chains were sequenced in this cohort, and the absence of alpha or paired-chain data limited detectable features. A further reported finding was that TCR beta sequences accurately predicted the HLA-A and HLA-B alleles for most subjects in the first cohort. When HLA alleles, especially DR and DQ, strongly co-occurred, attributing TCR associations to individual alleles was difficult. Across donors, most TCR sequences were observed very rarely, whereas some public TCRs were present in many individuals. An earlier analysis of approximately 540 of the donors showed that most TCR beta V segments appeared in productive rearrangements either about 87% or about 30% of the time, which broadly matched IMGT annotations. Because HLA typing was missing for some donors at each locus, association tests included only the typed subset. For the cohort, immune exposure information was limited to CMV serostatus. In vitro tests confirmed that three of the cytomegalovirus-associated TCR beta chains recognize cytomegalovirus antigens. According to the authors, the approach could potentially be generalized to other disease states and immunological phenotypes. The study gave a list of about 150 TCR beta chains associated with cytomegalovirus.

The germline V gene specifies SGHTA as CDR1 and FQGNSA as CDR2. From the cysteine through the phenylalanine, the CDR3 covers 14 amino acids. Just CDR3 DNA is preserved here, 42 bases in frame from base 1. Trimming accounts for 4 bases at V and 6 bases at J, while the number of junction bases matched to no gene is 5. The cohort consisted of some 670 healthy bone marrow donors. At the time of sampling, every cohort member was nominally healthy, though immune exposures that went unrecorded were likely present. The donor was CMV seronegative and was included in the group of several hundred seronegative cohort members. A peripheral blood sample was provided by each donor, and peripheral blood mononuclear cells were used for TCR beta sequencing. Genomic DNA extraction from the blood cell samples was performed with the Qiagen DNeasy Blood Extraction Kit. The library was prepared using the immunoSEQ multiplex PCR assay. The multiplex PCR relied on a mix of 60 forward primers for TCR Vbeta segments and 13 reverse primers for TCR Jbeta segments. The CDR3 region of rearranged TCR beta genes was amplified from genomic DNA by a multiplex PCR assay. Amplified TCR beta libraries were sequenced as 87-base-pair reads on the Illumina HiSeq System. In the original analysis: In a later analysis, roughly 80 million unique TCR beta chains were counted across the 650 to 700 repertoires, and approximately 9.9 million of these chains were shared by at least two donors. A nearest-neighbor algorithm error-corrected the raw reads and collapsed the reads into unique sequences, merging closely related sequences to remove PCR and sequencing errors. To assign V, D and J gene segments, CDR3 sequences were aligned to IMGT reference sequences. For a sequence to be retained, at least a six-nucleotide match to both a V gene segment and a J gene segment was required. Rearrangements were classified as productive when the CDR3 lacked stop codons and remained in frame with V and J, and all other rearrangements were classified as non-productive. Following IMGT convention, CDR3 was defined as the stretch from the second conserved V-encoded cysteine to the conserved J-encoded phenylalanine. Sequences without an unambiguous match to a single V gene segment were excluded from the earlier analysis of several hundred of the donors. An earlier analysis of 587 of the donors classified V segments as functional when productive rearrangements were above 56.7% and as segregating when the standard deviation between donors was above 5%. A statistical classification framework was built to diagnose cytomegalovirus status from the catalog of TCR beta chain sequences. In a later analysis, TCR nucleotide sequences were compared against IMGT/GENE-DB human TR gene sequences so that V and J genes could be assigned. A later analysis assigned CDR3 sequences and most-parsimonious VDJ recombination scenarios with the TCRdist pipeline. A later analysis defined each TCR beta chain by its CDR3 amino acid sequence plus V-gene family, and excluded reads lacking a unique V-gene family. As a way to deal with suspected cross-contamination and a sequencing artifact, a later analysis dropped roughly 600 nucleotide sequences that were highly shared and had low generation probability. For each public chain, a later analysis derived a clonal expansion index from normalized ranks of inferred template counts within each repertoire. A later analysis computed generation probabilities with a VDJ recombination model fitted to out-of-frame rearrangements, and checked the results against IGoR. In a later analysis, TCR-TCR, TCR-HLA and TCR-CMV co-occurrence was scored with hypergeometric tests, and a repertoire-size bias correction was applied to TCR pairs. A later analysis estimated false discovery rates by permuting HLA or CMV assignments 20 times. In a later analysis, co-occurring TCRs were grouped using DBSCAN, with TCRdist sequence similarity added in when clustering inside HLA-allele-positive subsets. Repertoires with fewer than 30,000 or more than 120,000 public chains, plus five repertoires with anomalous nucleotide sharing, were excluded from co-occurrence clustering. TCRdb carries this immuneACCESS record with in-frame sequences only. Its versions omit some clonotypes, under half of them owing to an unresolved V gene in the studies checked, with the rest unexplained. The DNA was the basis for D and trimming; V, J and clone size are from that table. This sample lists hundreds of thousands of clones; about 80% were detected once. Approximately 0.5% of the sample comes from the top ten.

The sequence derives from a woman in her forties in good health and CMV-seronegative. The sequenced sample consisted of PBMCs. The V gene is TRBV7-2 and the J gene is TRBJ1-5, and 8 junction bases match TRBD1. The CDR3 loop reads CASSSDRVSQPQHF. The DNA sequence follows: TGTGCCAGCAGCTCGGACAGGGTTAGTCAGCCCCAGCATTTT.